This entry lists 17 T cell receptor beta chains sequenced from one sample in a study of CD8+CD57+ T cells in acquired aplastic anemia. Using genomic DNA as the template, TCR beta VDJ and CDR3 profiling was carried out. MiXCR, run by TCRdb on the reads, gives a single entry per CDR3 protein. The sample contains roughly 120,000 distinct CDR3 sequences, approximately 61% of which appear only once. CD8+CD57+ cell expansion, shown by flow cytometry, had occurred in the patients selected for sequencing. The sequencing sample was made of sorted CD4+, CD8+, or CD8+CD57+ T cells (not recorded which) from PBMCs. The receptors were sampled from a human donor with aplastic anemia.

In this sample, this clonotype turned up once. This chain uses TRBV25-1 with TRBJ1-2; D gene uncertain. The germline V and J ends were trimmed by 6 bases and 9 bases, with 20 bases remaining between them. This CDR3 is 14 amino acids long. Germline values: CDR1 MGHDK, CDR2 SYGVNS. CDR3 region: CASSSPPPNVSYTF. The CDR3 nucleotides are TGTGCCAGCAGCTCACCCCCACCGAACGTCAGCTACACCTTC.

This clonotype has a single count. V is TRBV9 and J is TRBJ2-2; 8 nucleotides line up with TRBD2. Germline V gene sequence: CDR1 SGDLS, CDR2 YYNGEE. The V gene end was trimmed by 4 bases and the J gene end by 6 bases; junction bases not matched to a gene: 5. The CDR3 has 14 residues. CDR3 loop: CASSPRTSSGELFF. CDR3 nucleotides: TGTGCCAGCAGCCCTCGGACTAGCTCCGGGGAGCTGTTTTTT.

This clonotype was found many times. V and J are TRBV7-9 and TRBJ2-6; 10 bases are shared with TRBD1. The V gene end was trimmed by 10 bases and the J gene end by 1 base; junction bases not matched to a gene: 4. The CDR3 runs to 15 residues. CDR1 and CDR2 (germline): SEHNR, FQNEAQ (reference sequence). The CDR3 reads CATPDRGSGANVLTF. The CDR3 coding sequence is TGTGCCACCCCGGACAGGGGGTCTGGGGCCAACGTCCTGACTTTC.

The chain carries TRBV19 and TRBJ2-3, with 11 positions matching TRBD2. The CDR3 runs to 14 residues. V shed 7 bases and J 5 bases; nucleotides not matched to a gene: 5. The V gene's germline CDR1 is LNHDA and CDR2 SQIVND (reference sequence). CDR3 in DNA: TGTGCCAGTAAACTAGCGGGAGTTGGAGATACGCAGTATTTT. Translated: CASKLAGVGDTQYF.

DNA for the CDR3: TGTGCCAGCAGTTACAGCCCGGGGATGAATACGCAGTATTTT. Residues: CASSYSPGMNTQYF. The gene calls are TRBV6-6 and TRBJ2-3; D is possibly TRBD2 (5 bases). Trimming cost V 2 bases and J 7 bases, with 13 bases left between them. Germline-derived CDR1 and CDR2 are MNHNY and SVGAGI (reference sequence). The CDR3 length is 14 residues.

The chain carries TRBV5-6 and TRBJ2-3; TRBD1 might be the D (6 bases). The germline V gene has CDR1 SGHDT and CDR2 YYEEEE. V was cut by 3 bases and J by 3 bases, with 14 bases left in between. This CDR3 comprises 15 residues. The CDR3, as DNA: TGTGCCAGCAGCTCCGGGACAAAAGGGACAGATACGCAGTATTTT. The encoded protein is CASSSGTKGTDTQYF.

The V call is TRBV24-1, the J call TRBJ2-3; no firm D call. The germline gives CDR1 KGHDR, CDR2 SFDVKD. With 12 bases removed from V and 6 bases from J, the gap between germline ends came to 18 bases. This CDR3 has 13 residues. The CDR3, as DNA: TGTGCCGCCGGCTCCGGGCCCGGCGATACGCAGTATTTT. Protein: CAAGSGPGDTQYF.

In its sample, this clonotype was seen many times. The V and J genes are TRBV12-5 and TRBJ2-3; D not certain. V lost 3 bases and J lost 3, with 7 bases in between. CDR1 LGHNT and CDR2 FRNRAP come from the germline V gene. There are 13 residues in the CDR3. The CDR3 is CASGLGWTDTQYF. CDR3 in DNA: TGTGCTAGTGGTTTAGGGTGGACAGATACGCAGTATTTT.

The DNA for the CDR3 is TGTGCCAGCAGAGACAGGACTGGATCCTACGAGCAGTACTTC. It encodes CASRDRTGSYEQYF. The rearrangement uses TRBV9 and TRBJ2-7, with TRBD1 as a possible D gene (6 bases). Germline assignment: CDR1 SGDLS and CDR2 YYNGEE. This CDR3 region has 14 residues. Trimming took off 5 bases at V and 1 base at J, with 13 bases between the two ends.

As to this clonotype: The conserved phenylalanine or tryptophan is not found at the CDR3 terminus, so this likely reflects a read error. This chain uses TRBV7-2 with TRBJ1-5; D remains ambiguous. The CDR3 is 14 residues long. CDR1 and CDR2 from the germline V gene are SGHTA and FQGNSA. The CDR3 loop reads CASSPREGNRPQHL. The CDR3 DNA reads as TGTGCCAGCAGCCCCCGCGAGGGCAATCGGCCCCAGCATCTT.

In its sample, this clonotype was seen many times. The chain's CDR3 is CSVEGGLDRETDTQYF. CDR3 DNA sequence: TGCAGCGTTGAGGGGGGGTTGGACAGGGAGACAGATACGCAGTATTTT. This chain joins TRBV29-1 and TRBJ2-3; D is possibly TRBD1 (8 bases). The V gene lost 3 bases and the J gene lost 3 bases, with 19 bases spanning the gap. This CDR3 contains 16 residues. In germline, CDR1 is SQVTM, CDR2 ANQGSEA.

This clonotype was seen ten or more times. V and J are TRBV6-1 and TRBJ2-7; D gene ambiguous. V lost 7 bases, J lost 4 bases, and 11 bases lay in between. CDR1 and CDR2 from the germline V gene are MNHNS and SASEGT. CDR3 length: 12 residues. The DNA of the CDR3 is TGTGCCAGCATTAGCCTTACTTACGAGCAGTACTTC. This gives the protein CASISLTYEQYF.

This chain links TRBV9 with TRBJ2-7; perhaps D is TRBD1 or TRBD2 (5 bases each). V was trimmed by 7 bases and J by 0 bases, leaving 17 bases between them. CDR3 size: 15 residues. Germline CDR1 SGDLS, CDR2 YYNGEE. CDR3 loop: CASSPGTGASYEQYF. CDR3 nucleotide sequence: TGTGCCAGCTCACCGGGGACCGGCGCCTCCTACGAGCAGTACTTC.

V usage is TRBV4-2 and J usage is TRBJ2-3; D is perhaps TRBD1 (6 bases). Germline V gene sequence: CDR1 LGHNA, CDR2 YNFKEQ. This CDR3 is 16 amino acids long. V dropped 4 bases and J dropped 11 bases, with 25 bases sitting between them. The CDR3 is CASSPSPTGFLDRQYF. The CDR3 bases are TGTGCCAGCAGCCCCAGTCCAACAGGGTTCCTCGACAGGCAGTATTTT.

This clonotype was recorded only once. The genes are TRBV2 and TRBJ2-5, with D maybe TRBD2 (7 bases). The germline gives CDR1 SNHLY, CDR2 FYNNEI. Deletions cut 4 bases from V and 0 bases from J, with 18 bases between. CDR3 size: 17 residues. CDR3 residues: CASSARGGDIYQETQYF. For the CDR3, the DNA is TGTGCCAGCAGTGCTAGAGGGGGGGACATCTACCAAGAGACCCAGTACTTC. Using reference TRBV2 and TRBJ2-5 for the parts outside the CDR3, the full variable domain is EPEVTQTPSHQVTQMGQEVILRCVPISNHLYFYWYRQILGQKVEFLVSFYNNEISEKSEIFDDQFSVERPDGSNFTLKIRSTKLEDSAMYFCASSARGGDIYQETQYFGPGTRLLVL.

This clonotype was seen at least ten times. The V call is TRBV7-9, the J call TRBJ2-5, with 7 bases that match TRBD1. Per germline, CDR1 SEHNR and CDR2 FQNEAQ (reference sequence). V lost 4 bases and J lost 2; bases outside the gene matches: 7. The CDR3 contains 15 residues. Here the CDR3 reads CASSSNRDRQETQYF. CDR3 DNA: TGTGCCAGCAGCTCTAACCGGGACAGACAAGAGACCCAGTACTTC.

The CDR3 reads CASQSSGGGETQYF. In DNA form, the CDR3 reads TGTGCCAGCCAAAGTAGCGGCGGTGGAGAGACCCAGTACTTC. This sequence joins TRBV2 and TRBJ2-5, with a possible D match to TRBD2 (6 bases). This CDR3 has 14 residues. Trimming removed 8 bases at V and 4 bases at J, with 17 bases between. Germline V gene sequence: CDR1 SNHLY, CDR2 FYNNEI.